The next 13 T cell receptor beta chains were all read from a single sample in a study of radiation and T cells in renal cell carcinoma. Sequencing used immunoSEQ multiplex PCR; TCRdb keeps in-frame clones, though not all of them. The sample lists roughly 58,000 clones, around three quarters seen once, with about 6.4% in the top ten. Indicated time point: blood 4 weeks post-SBRT, at nephrectomy. The sample's treatment: 15 Gy SBRT to primary tumor, nephrectomy 4 weeks later. The sequencing used blood, collected from a patient whose treatment included radiotherapy and nephrectomy. The receptors stem from a man aged 55 to 70 with renal cell carcinoma.

This chain joins TRBV27 and TRBJ2-1; TRBD2 matches 8 bases. The CDR3 loop spans 14 amino acids. Germline CDR1 MNHEY, CDR2 SMNVEV (reference sequence). Trimming took 4 bases from V and 7 from J; bases not matched to a gene: 6. The CDR3 loop reads CASSYGGGENEQFF. The CDR3 region has the DNA TGTGCCAGCAGTTACGGGGGGGGCGAGAATGAGCAGTTCTTC.

The table lists this clone with a few counts. The chain links TRBV19 to TRBJ1-1; D remains unclear. V shed 4 bases and J shed 6 bases, with 12 bases lying between them. Germline CDR1 is LNHDA and CDR2 is SQIVND (reference sequence). The CDR3 spans 13 residues. The CDR3 here is CASSTKGRAEAFF. The CDR3 DNA reads as TGTGCCAGTAGTACCAAAGGGAGGGCTGAAGCTTTCTTT.

CDR3 nucleotide sequence: TGCGCCAGCAGCTTGAGGGGGCTTTCCTACGAGCAGTACTTC. This codes for CASSLRGLSYEQYF. J is TRBJ2-7 and V is TRBV5-1, with 7 bases that match TRBD1. Losses at the gene ends were 1 base for V and 1 base for J; bases not matched to a gene: 2. The CDR3 runs 14 residues. Germline V gene data show CDR1 as SGHRS and CDR2 as YFSETQ.

This chain joins TRBV6-5 and TRBJ2-7; the D gene is possibly TRBD2 (7 bases). The CDR3 is made up of 14 amino acids. The germline V and J ends were trimmed by 2 bases and 3 bases, with 11 bases remaining between them. Germline V gene data show CDR1 as MNHEY and CDR2 as SVGAGI. CDR3 protein: CASSYGGGGYEQYF. The CDR3 nucleotides read TGTGCCAGCAGTTACGGGGGGGGCGGCTACGAGCAGTACTTC.

V usage is TRBV6-6 and J usage is TRBJ2-1; TRBD1 is a possible D gene (6 bases). The germline V and J ends were trimmed by 2 bases and 7 bases, with 12 bases remaining between them. CDR3 length: 14 amino acids. CDR1 is MNHNY and CDR2 is SVGAGI in the germline V gene (reference sequence). The DNA of the CDR3 is TGTGCCAGCAGTTACGGTTATACAGGGAATGAGCAGTTCTTC. It specifies CASSYGYTGNEQFF.

The chain has TRBV18 and TRBJ2-7, with 9 bases aligning to TRBD2. The CDR3 has 16 amino acids. Per the germline V gene, CDR1 is KGHSH and CDR2 is LQKENI. V dropped 0 bases and J dropped 3; count of bases not matched to a gene: 6. The CDR3 DNA reads as TGTGCCAGCTCACCACCCGCCGGCGGGGGGGACTACGAGCAGTACTTC. Protein sequence: CASSPPAGGGDYEQYF.

CDR3 loop: CATSRDEQSRYGYTF. Here the CDR3 DNA reads TGTGCCACCAGCAGAGATGAACAGAGTAGATATGGCTACACCTTC. This chain connects TRBV15 to TRBJ1-2; D remains ambiguous. Trimming pared 0 bases from V and 5 bases from J, leaving 13 bases between. The CDR3 has 15 amino acids. Germline lookup yields CDR1 LNHNV and CDR2 YYDKDF (reference sequence).

This chain links TRBV7-2 with TRBJ1-4; TRBD1 is a possible D gene (6 bases). This CDR3 spans 13 amino acids. The ends were cut back, 0 bases at V and 8 bases at J, with 7 bases in the middle. Germline V gene lookup returns CDR1 SGHTA and CDR2 FQGNSA. CDR3 region: CASSLAQGEKLFF. CDR3 DNA: TGTGCCAGCAGCTTAGCGCAGGGGGAAAAACTGTTTTTT.

The chain joins TRBV9 to TRBJ2-1; 7 bases line up with TRBD1. In germline, CDR1 is SGDLS, CDR2 YYNGEE. With V trimmed by 0 bases and J by 6 bases, 6 bases remained unmatched. This CDR3 has 15 residues. CDR3 amino acids: CASSVETGVFNEQFF. The DNA of the CDR3 is TGTGCCAGCAGCGTAGAAACAGGGGTTTTCAATGAGCAGTTCTTC.

This clone was recorded only once. The gene calls are TRBV7-9 and TRBJ1-6; D gene uncertain. The CDR3 totals 14 residues. The V and J ends lost 0 bases and 9 bases respectively, with 9 bases between them. Germline V gives CDR1 SEHNR, CDR2 FQNEAQ (reference sequence). The CDR3 sequence is CASSLAGLGSPLHF. Here the CDR3 DNA reads TGTGCCAGCAGCTTAGCAGGGCTTGGTTCACCCCTCCACTTT.

The V gene is TRBV5-1, the J gene TRBJ2-5, with TRBD2 matching over 8 bases. Per the germline V gene, CDR1 is SGHRS and CDR2 is YFSETQ. V lost 4 bases, J lost 4 bases, and 9 bases stayed unmatched. CDR3 size: 15 residues. The CDR3 protein is CASSPGTSPGETQYF. In DNA form, the CDR3 reads TGCGCCAGCAGCCCCGGGACTAGTCCAGGAGAGACCCAGTACTTC.

The chain uses TRBV19 and TRBJ2-3, with D tentatively TRBD2 (6 bases). The length of the CDR3 is 14 residues. Germline CDR1 is LNHDA and CDR2 is SQIVND (reference sequence). V gave up 1 base and J gave up 2 bases, with 7 bases separating them. CDR3 protein: CASSIGGITDTQYF. As DNA, the CDR3 is TGTGCCAGTAGTATAGGCGGGATCACAGATACGCAGTATTTT.

V is TRBV10-3 and J is TRBJ1-1; 8 bases align to TRBD1. After removal of 3 bases from V and 0 bases from J, the junction contained 6 bases not matched to a gene. CDR3 size: 16 residues. CDR1 and CDR2 from the germline V gene are ENHRY and SYGVKD. The CDR3 coding sequence is TGTGCCATCAGTGAACGACAGGGGTTCATGAACACTGAAGCTTTCTTT. Translation gives CAISERQGFMNTEAFF.